This entry describes one T cell receptor beta chain. Relative to its sample, this clonotype is medium-sized (0.01 to 0.1%). The antigen this receptor binds is unknown. Per-nucleotide qualities are absent, and no much larger clonotype sits a single base away. RNA was isolated from bulk, unsorted tissue, and RNA quality was assessed with a NanoDrop ND-1000 and an Agilent 2100. For the normal lung samples, distant non-tumor tissue was collected more than 3 cm away from the tumor edge. The donors were newly diagnosed lung cancer patients admitted for thoracic surgery in China from August to November 2014 who had not received prior chemotherapy. The study excluded patients who had received radiotherapy or chemotherapy before or who had another cancer at the same time. Pieces of surgical tissue measuring about 1-2.1 cm3 were kept in RNAlater solution and held at -80 degrees C until needed. This record comes from a study of tumor and adjacent non-tumor tissue in lung cancer (dated by TCRdb to the late 2010s). The study in broad terms: Patients with adenocarcinoma (about 12), squamous cell carcinoma (2) and small cell lung cancer (1) were included in the cohort. The approximately 15 patients were aged roughly 31 to 85 years, included around ten men and 5 women, and had TNM stage I to III disease. In total, sequencing yielded 95 million to 150 million productive TCRbeta reads, which works out to an average of roughly 4.2 million reads per sample. Using bulk TCRbeta repertoires from under 17 lung cancer patients, the study set lung tumor tissue side by side with matched distant non-tumor lung tissue. For each patient, one tumor sample and one normal lung sample were taken, giving some 33 paired specimens that underwent TCRbeta CDR3 sequencing.

Library preparation was by multiplex PCR. TCRdb records Illumina HiSeq 2500 as the sequencer. Following protocols modified from ARM-PCR, the researchers constructed TCRbeta libraries through three rounds of nested PCR with primers (Table S4). Before sequencing, PCR products in the 200-500 bp range were cut out of the gel and cleaned up using the QIAquick gel extraction kit. Concerning the study's data processing: Reads were cleaned with Trimmomatic, merged with FLASH into complete CDR3 sequences, and assigned to V(D)J germline segments with MiTCR. Clonal diversity was calculated as the inverse Simpson's index using VDJtools. A read counted as productive if the sequence was in-frame and lacked a premature stop codon. Starting from the raw public reads, TCRdb applied fastp trimming at Q25, assembled clones with MiXCR and retained in-frame beta chains. Records with the same CDR3 protein are collapsed into one entry carrying the most frequent genes and DNA. The V and J calls and clone size are TCRdb's, not the authors'. For this sample the table gives 85,000 or so distinct CDR3 sequences, of which roughly 77% were detected only once. Of the sample, roughly 22% is held by the ten largest clones.

Points the paper makes about the study in general: Neither the sequencing platform nor unique molecular identifiers are mentioned in the methods. Tumor tissue showed significantly higher TCR diversity (inverse Simpson) than normal lung tissue, at roughly 390 vs 170 (P = 0.0075, Mann-Whitney U test). Only approximately 14 patients were in the cohort, and the authors stated that larger samples and more detailed clinical data are needed. In normal lung, the top 100 clones accounted for a significantly larger cumulative share of the repertoire than in tumor tissue. TCR diversity was significantly higher in younger patients, and higher tumor TCR diversity was associated with shorter overall and disease-free survival. Because peripheral blood was not sequenced, the blood TCRbeta repertoires of the lung cancer patients in the study went unexamined.

This clonotype originated in a woman between 50 and 59 years old with non-small cell lung cancer. Sequenced material: distant non-tumor lung tissue.

In nucleotides, the sequence is TGTGCCAGCAGTTTTCTTGGACAGAACACTGAAGCTTTCTTT. This gives the protein CASSFLGQNTEAFF. The rearrangement joined TRBV12-3 or TRBV12-4 to TRBJ1-1; the D segment could be TRBD1, given 5 matching bases. V is reduced by 3 bases and J by 1 base, leaving a spacing of 9 bases between them. From its cysteine to its phenylalanine, the CDR3 spans 14 amino acids. CDR3 DNA is the only sequence kept; it has 42 bases, read in frame from the first base.